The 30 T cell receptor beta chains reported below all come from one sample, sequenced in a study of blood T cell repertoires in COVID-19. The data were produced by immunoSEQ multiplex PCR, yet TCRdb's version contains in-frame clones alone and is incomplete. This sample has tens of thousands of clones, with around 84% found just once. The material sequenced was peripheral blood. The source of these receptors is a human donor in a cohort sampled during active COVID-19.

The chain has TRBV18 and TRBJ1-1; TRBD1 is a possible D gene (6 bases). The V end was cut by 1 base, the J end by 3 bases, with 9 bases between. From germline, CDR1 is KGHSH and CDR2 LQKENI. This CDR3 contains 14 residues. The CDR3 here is CASSPREGDTEAFF. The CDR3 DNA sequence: TGTGCCAGCTCACCACGGGAGGGGGACACTGAAGCTTTCTTT.

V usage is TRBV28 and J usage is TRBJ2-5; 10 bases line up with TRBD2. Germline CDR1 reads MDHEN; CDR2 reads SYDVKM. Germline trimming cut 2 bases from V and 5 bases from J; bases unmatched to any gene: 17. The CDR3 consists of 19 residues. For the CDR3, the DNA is TGTGCCAGCAGTTTAGGTCAGATTTTAGCGGGAGGTTTTATGGAGACCCAGTACTTC. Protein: CASSLGQILAGGFMETQYF.

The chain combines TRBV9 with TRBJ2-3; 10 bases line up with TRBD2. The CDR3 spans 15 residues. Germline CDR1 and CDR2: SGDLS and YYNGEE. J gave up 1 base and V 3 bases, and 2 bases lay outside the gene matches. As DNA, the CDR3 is TGTGCCAGCAGCGGAAGCGGGGGGGGCACAGATACGCAGTATTTT. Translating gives CASSGSGGGTDTQYF.

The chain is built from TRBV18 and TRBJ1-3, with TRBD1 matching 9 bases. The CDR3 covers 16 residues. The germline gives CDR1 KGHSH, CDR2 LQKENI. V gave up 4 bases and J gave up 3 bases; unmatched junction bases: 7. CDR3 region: CASSLRDRVFGNTIYF. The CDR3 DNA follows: TGTGCCAGCTCACTCCGGGACAGGGTTTTTGGAAACACCATATATTTT.

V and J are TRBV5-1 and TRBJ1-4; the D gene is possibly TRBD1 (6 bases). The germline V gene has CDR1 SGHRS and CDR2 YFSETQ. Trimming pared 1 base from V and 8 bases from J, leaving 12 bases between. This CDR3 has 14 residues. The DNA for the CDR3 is TGCGCCAGCAGCTTGCGGGGGGCGGGCGAAAAACTGTTTTTT. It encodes CASSLRGAGEKLFF.

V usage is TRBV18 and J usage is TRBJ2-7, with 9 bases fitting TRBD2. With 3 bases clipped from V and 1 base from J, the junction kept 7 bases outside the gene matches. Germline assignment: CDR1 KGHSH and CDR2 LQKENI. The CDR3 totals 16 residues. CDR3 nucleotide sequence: TGTGCCAGCTCACCGGTAAAGACTAGCGGTTCCTACGAGCAGTACTTC. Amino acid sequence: CASSPVKTSGSYEQYF.

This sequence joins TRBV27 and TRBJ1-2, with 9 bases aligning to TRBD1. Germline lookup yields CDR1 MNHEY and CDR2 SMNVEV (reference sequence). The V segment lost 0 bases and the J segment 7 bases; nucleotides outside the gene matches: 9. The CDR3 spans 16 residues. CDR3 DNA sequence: TGTGCCAGCAGTTTATCGAAGACAGGGGGACTTCGTGGCTACACCTTC. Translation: CASSLSKTGGLRGYTF.

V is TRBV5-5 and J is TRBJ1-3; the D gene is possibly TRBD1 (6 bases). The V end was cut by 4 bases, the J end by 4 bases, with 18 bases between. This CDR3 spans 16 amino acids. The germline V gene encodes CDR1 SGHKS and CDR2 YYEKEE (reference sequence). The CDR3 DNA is TGTGCCAGCAGCCCCCGAGGTTTGGGGACAGGAAACACCATATATTTT. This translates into CASSPRGLGTGNTIYF.

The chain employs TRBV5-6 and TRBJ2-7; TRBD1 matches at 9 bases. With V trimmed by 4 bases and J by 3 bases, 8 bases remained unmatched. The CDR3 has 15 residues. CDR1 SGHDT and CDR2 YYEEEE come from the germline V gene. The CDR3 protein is CASSPRGQGLYEQYF. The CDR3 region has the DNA TGTGCCAGCAGCCCCCGAGGACAGGGGCTCTACGAGCAGTACTTC.

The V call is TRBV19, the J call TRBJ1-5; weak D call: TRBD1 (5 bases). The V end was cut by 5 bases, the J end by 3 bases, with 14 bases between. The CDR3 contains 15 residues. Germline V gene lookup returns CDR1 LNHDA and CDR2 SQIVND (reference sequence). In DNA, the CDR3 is TGTGCCAGTAGTGTGGCGACAGCCTACAATCAGCCCCAGCATTTT. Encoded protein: CASSVATAYNQPQHF.

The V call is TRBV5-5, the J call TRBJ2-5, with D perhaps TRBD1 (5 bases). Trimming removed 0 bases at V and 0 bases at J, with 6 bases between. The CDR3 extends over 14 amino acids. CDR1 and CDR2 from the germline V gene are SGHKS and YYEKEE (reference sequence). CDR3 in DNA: TGTGCCAGCAGCTTGGCAGGGAACCAAGAGACCCAGTACTTC. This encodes CASSLAGNQETQYF.

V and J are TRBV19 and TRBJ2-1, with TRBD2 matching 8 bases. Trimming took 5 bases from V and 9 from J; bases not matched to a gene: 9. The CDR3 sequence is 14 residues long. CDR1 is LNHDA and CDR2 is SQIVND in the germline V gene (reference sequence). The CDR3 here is CASSYGGGPSEQFF. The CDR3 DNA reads TGTGCCAGTAGTTACGGCGGGGGGCCCAGTGAGCAGTTCTTC.

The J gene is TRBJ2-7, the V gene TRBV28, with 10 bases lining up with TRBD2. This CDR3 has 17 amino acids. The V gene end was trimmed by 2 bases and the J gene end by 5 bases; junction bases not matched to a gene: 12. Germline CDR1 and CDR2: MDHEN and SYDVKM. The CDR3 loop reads CASSLLVLAGPVHEQYF. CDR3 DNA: TGTGCCAGCAGTTTACTGGTACTAGCGGGGCCAGTCCACGAGCAGTACTTC. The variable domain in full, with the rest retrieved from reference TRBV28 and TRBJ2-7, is DVKVTQSSRYLVKRTGEKVFLECVQDMDHENMFWYRQDPGLGLRLIYFSYDVKMKEKGDIPEGYSVSREKKERFSLILESASTNQTSMYLCASSLLVLAGPVHEQYFGPGTRLTVT.

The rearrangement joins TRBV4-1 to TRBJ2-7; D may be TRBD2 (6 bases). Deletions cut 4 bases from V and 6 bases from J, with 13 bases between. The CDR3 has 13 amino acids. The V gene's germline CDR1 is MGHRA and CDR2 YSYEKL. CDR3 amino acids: CASSPTVTSEQYF. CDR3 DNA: TGCGCCAGCAGCCCGACCGTGACTAGCGAGCAGTACTTC.

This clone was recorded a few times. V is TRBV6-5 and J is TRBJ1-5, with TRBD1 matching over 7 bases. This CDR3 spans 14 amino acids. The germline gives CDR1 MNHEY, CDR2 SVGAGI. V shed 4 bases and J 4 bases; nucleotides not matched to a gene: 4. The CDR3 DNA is TGTGCCAGCAGTTGGGACAGATCAAATCAGCCCCAGCATTTT. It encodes CASSWDRSNQPQHF.

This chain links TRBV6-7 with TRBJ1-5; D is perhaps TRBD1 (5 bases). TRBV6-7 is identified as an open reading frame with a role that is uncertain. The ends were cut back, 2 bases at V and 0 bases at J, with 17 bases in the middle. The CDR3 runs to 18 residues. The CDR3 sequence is CASSYPFEDTDSNQPQHF. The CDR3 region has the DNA TGTGCCAGCAGTTACCCGTTTGAGGACACCGATAGCAATCAGCCCCAGCATTTT.

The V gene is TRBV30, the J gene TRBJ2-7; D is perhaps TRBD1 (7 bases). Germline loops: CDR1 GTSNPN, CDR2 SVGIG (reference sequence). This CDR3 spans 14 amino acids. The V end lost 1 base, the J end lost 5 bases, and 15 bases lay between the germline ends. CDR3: CAWSAGGKVDEQYF. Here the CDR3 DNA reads TGTGCCTGGAGTGCAGGGGGGAAGGTCGACGAGCAGTACTTC.

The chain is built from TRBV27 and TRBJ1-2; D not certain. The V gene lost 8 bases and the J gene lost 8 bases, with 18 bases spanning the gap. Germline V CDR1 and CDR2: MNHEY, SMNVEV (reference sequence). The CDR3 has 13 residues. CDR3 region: CASGEGPLRGYTF. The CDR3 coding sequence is TGTGCCAGCGGAGAGGGTCCCTTACGCGGCTACACCTTC.

DNA of the CDR3: TGCGCCAGCAGCTTGGTCCCCGGTGATGGCTACACCTTC. This translates into CASSLVPGDGYTF. The chain uses TRBV5-1 and TRBJ1-2; D unclear. Per germline, CDR1 SGHRS and CDR2 YFSETQ. Between the trimmed V and J ends, which lost 0 bases and 6 bases, there was a span of 9 bases. The CDR3 is 13 amino acids.

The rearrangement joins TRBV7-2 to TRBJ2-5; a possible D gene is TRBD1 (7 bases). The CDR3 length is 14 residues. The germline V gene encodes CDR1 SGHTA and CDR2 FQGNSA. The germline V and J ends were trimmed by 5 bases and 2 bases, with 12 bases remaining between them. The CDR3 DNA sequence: TGTGCCAGCAGCCCCGGGGGACAGCAAGAGACCCAGTACTTC. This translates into CASSPGGQQETQYF.

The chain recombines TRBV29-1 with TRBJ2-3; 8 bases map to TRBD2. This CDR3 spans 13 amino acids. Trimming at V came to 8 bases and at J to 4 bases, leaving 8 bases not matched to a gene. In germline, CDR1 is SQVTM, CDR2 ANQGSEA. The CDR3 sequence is CSFGGRGADTQYF. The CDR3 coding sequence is TGCAGCTTCGGGGGGCGGGGGGCAGATACGCAGTATTTT.

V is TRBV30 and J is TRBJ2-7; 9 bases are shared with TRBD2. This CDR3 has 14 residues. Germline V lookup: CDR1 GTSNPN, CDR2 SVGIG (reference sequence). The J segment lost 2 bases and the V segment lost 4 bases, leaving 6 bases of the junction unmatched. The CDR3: CAWNGLAGPYEQYF. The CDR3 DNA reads TGTGCCTGGAATGGCCTAGCGGGGCCCTACGAGCAGTACTTC. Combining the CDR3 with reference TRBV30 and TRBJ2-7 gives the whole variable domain SQTIHQWPATLVQPVGSPLSLECTVEGTSNPNLYWYRQAAGRGLQLLFYSVGIGQISSEVPQNLSASRPQDRQFILSSKKLLLSDSGFYLCAWNGLAGPYEQYFGPGTRLTVT.

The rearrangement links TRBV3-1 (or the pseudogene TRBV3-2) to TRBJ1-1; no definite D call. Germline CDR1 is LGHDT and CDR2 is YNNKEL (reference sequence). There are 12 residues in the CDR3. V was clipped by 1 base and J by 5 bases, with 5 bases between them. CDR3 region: CASSQVPTEAFF. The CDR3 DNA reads TGTGCCAGCAGCCAAGTTCCAACTGAAGCTTTCTTT.

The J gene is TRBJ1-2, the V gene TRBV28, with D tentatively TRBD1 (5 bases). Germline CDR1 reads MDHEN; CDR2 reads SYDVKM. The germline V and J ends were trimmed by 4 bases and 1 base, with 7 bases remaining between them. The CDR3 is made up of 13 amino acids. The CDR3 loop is CASSWGSNYGYTF. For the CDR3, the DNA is TGTGCCAGCAGTTGGGGCAGTAACTATGGCTACACCTTC.

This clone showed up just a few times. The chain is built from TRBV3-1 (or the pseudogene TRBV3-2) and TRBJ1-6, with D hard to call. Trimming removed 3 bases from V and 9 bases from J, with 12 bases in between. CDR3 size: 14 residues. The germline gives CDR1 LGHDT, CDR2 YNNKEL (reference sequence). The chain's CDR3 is CASSQFQARSPLHF. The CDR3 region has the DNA TGTGCCAGCAGCCAGTTTCAGGCCCGTTCACCCCTCCACTTT.

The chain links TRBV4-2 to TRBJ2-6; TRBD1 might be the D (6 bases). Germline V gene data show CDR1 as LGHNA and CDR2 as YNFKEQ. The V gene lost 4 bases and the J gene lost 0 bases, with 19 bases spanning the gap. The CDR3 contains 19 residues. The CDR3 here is CASSRQDPQGTSGANVLTF. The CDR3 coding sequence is TGTGCCAGCAGCCGACAAGACCCTCAGGGGACCTCTGGGGCCAACGTCCTGACTTTC.

As DNA, the CDR3 is TGCGCCAGCAGCCGCTCTCTCATCGCAGATGAGCAGTTCTTC. The encoded protein is CASSRSLIADEQFF. The V call is TRBV4-3, the J call TRBJ2-1; no clear D. Trimming took off 4 bases at V and 8 bases at J, with 15 bases between the two ends. Germline CDR1 and CDR2: LGHNA and YSLEER. This CDR3 has 14 residues.

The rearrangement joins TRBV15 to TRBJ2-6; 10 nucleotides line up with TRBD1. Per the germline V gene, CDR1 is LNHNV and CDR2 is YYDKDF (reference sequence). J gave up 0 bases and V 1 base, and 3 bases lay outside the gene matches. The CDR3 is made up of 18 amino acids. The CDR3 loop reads CATSRAGQGISGANVLTF. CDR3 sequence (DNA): TGTGCCACCAGCAGAGCGGGACAGGGGATCTCTGGGGCCAACGTCCTGACTTTC.

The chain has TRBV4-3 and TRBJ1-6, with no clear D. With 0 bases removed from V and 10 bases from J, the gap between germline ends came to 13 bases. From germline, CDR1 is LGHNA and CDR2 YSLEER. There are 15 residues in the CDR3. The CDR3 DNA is TGCGCCAGCAGCCAAGAGATCGATGACACCTCACCCCTCCACTTT. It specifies CASSQEIDDTSPLHF.

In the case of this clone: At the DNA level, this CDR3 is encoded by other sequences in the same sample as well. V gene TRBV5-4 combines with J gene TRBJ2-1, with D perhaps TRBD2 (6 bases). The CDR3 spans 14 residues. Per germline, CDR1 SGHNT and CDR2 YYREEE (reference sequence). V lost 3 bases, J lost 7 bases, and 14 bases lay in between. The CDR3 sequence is CASSSGLARNEQFF. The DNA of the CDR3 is TGTGCCAGCAGCTCGGGACTGGCTCGAAATGAGCAGTTCTTC.